The T cell receptor beta chain under discussion was sequenced for a study of blood T cells in healthy people across ages. The germline V gene has CDR1 SQVTM and CDR2 ANQGSEA. V was shortened by 4 bases and J by 2 bases, with 8 bases between the two germline ends. The CDR3 loop spans 12 amino acids. This clonotype has a count of ten or more. Its cognate antigen is unknown. The study's findings and limits: Relative to aged donors, long-lived donors carried more naive CD4+ cells and displayed higher diversity.

With a J-beta primer mix and a sample-barcoded 5' primer, a second PCR ran roughly 7 to 11 cycles. From the 5' RACE reads, TCRdb called clonotypes with MiXCR, one entry per CDR3 protein. Here the sample spans 1.5 million to 2 million distinct CDR3 sequences, roughly 30% being singletons. The chain links TRBV29-1 to TRBJ2-5, with no clear D. This clonotype originated in a woman in her twenties or thirties in good health. Sample: blood. The CDR3 bases are TGCAGCGTTGGAAACGGACAAGAGACCCAGTACTTC. It is translated as CSVGNGQETQYF.